This T cell receptor beta chain is drawn from a study of T-cell memory formation after mild COVID-19. TCRdb reanalysed the 5' RACE reads using MiXCR and keeps one entry per CDR3 protein. This table has about 560,000 distinct CDR3 sequences, about 18% appearing once. The CDR3 runs to 16 residues. J gave up 1 base and V 8 bases, and 12 bases lay outside the gene matches. Germline-derived CDR1 and CDR2 are MGHDK and SYGVNS. The sample was PBMCs or a T cell subset sorted from them (not recorded which). V gene TRBV25-1 combines with J gene TRBJ2-7; TRBD1 aligns across 9 bases. This sequence originates from an adult woman who had mild COVID-19 (a few samples of this study predate the infection). Cell type and time point are not known. This CDR3 reads CASASGWGTGSYEQYF. As DNA, the CDR3 is TGTGCCAGCGCAAGCGGATGGGGGACAGGGTCCTACGAGCAGTACTTC.